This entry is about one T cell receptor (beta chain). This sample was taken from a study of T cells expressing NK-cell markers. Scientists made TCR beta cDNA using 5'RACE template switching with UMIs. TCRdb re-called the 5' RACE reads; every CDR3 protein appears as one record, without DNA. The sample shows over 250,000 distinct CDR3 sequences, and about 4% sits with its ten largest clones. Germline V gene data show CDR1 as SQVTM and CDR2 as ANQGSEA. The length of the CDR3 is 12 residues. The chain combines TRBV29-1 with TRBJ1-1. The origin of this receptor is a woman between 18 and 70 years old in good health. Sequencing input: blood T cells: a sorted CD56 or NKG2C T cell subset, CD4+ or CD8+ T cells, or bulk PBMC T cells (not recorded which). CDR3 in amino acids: CSVMWSGTEAFF.